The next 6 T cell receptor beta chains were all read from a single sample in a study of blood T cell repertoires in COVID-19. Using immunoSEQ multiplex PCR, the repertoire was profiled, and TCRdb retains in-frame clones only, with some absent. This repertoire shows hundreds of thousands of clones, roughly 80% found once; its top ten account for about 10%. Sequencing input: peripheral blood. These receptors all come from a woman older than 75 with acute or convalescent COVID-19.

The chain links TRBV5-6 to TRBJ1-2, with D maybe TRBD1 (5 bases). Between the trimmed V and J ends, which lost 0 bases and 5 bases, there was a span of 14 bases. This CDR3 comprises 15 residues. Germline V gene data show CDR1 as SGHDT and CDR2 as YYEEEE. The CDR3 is CASSLAGLDVYGYTF. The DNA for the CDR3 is TGTGCCAGCAGCTTGGCAGGGCTCGACGTATATGGCTACACCTTC. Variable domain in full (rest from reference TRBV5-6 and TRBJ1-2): DAGVTQSPTHLIKTRGQQVTLRCSPKSGHDTVSWYQQALGQGPQFIFQYYEEEERQRGNFPDRFSGHQFPNYSSELNVNALLLGDSALYLCASSLAGLDVYGYTFGSGTRLTVV.

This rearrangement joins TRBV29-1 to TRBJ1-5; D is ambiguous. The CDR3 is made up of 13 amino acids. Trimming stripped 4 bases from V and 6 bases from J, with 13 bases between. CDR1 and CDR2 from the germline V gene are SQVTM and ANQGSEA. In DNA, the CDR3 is TGCAGCGTTGTAACCTCGCCGGGTCAGCCCCAGCATTTT. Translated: CSVVTSPGQPQHF.

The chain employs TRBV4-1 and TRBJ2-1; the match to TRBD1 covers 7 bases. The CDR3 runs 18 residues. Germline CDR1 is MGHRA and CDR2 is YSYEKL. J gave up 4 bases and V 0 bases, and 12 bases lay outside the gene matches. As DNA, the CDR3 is TGCGCCAGCAGCCAAGATCGGTGGACAGGAGACACGTACAATGAGCAGTTCTTC. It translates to CASSQDRWTGDTYNEQFF.

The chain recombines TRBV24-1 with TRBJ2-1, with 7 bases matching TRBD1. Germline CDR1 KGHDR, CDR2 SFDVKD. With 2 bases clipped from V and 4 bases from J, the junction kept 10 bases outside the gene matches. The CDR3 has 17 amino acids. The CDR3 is CATSDSRTGVGYNEQFF. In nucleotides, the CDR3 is TGTGCCACCAGTGATTCTCGAACAGGGGTGGGTTACAATGAGCAGTTCTTC.

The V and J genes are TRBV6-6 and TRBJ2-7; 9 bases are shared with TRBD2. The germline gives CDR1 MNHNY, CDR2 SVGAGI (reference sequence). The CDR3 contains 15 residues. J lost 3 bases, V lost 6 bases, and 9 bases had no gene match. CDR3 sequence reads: CASRRGGQGDYEQYF. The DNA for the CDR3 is TGTGCCAGCAGGCGGGGGGGCCAGGGCGACTACGAGCAGTACTTC.

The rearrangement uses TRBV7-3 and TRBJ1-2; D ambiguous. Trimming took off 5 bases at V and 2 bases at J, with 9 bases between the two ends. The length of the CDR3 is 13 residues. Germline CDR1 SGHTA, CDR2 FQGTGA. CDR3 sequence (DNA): TGTGCCAGCAGCGCGACGGGGAACTATGGCTACACCTTC. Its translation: CASSATGNYGYTF.